This is a list of T cell receptor beta chains from one sample in a study of blood T cell repertoires in COVID-19. Only in-frame clones appear in the TCRdb table, and some are missing; sequencing was by immunoSEQ multiplex PCR. The repertoire holds about 200,000 clones, with 85% as singletons. Sequenced: peripheral blood. Every receptor here comes from a woman older than 75 with acute or convalescent COVID-19. The CDR3 runs from the conserved cysteine through the conserved F or W. D genes are given only for firm matches. A clone size is listed for some rows: how often the clone was seen (once, few, many), or a class if it is expanded.

j_call	v_call	d_call	clone_size	cdr3_aa	cdr3_nt
TRBJ1-2	TRBV7-6	NA	once	CASSHRGTGYGYTF	TGTGCCAGCAGCCACCGTGGGACTGGCTATGGCTACACCTTC
TRBJ1-1	TRBV12-5	NA	NA	CASGRFLGGVNTEAFF	TGTGCTAGTGGCCGATTCCTCGGGGGGGTTAACACTGAAGCTTTCTTT
TRBJ2-5	TRBV5-4	NA	NA	CASSYYQTQYF	TGTGCCAGCAGTTATTATCAGACCCAGTACTTC
TRBJ2-4	TRBV5-6	NA	NA	CASSLASRSLAKNIQYF	TGTGCCAGCAGCTTGGCCTCCAGATCCCTAGCCAAAAACATTCAGTACTTC
TRBJ2-7	TRBV7-8	TRBD1	NA	CASSLSRDREQGYEQYF	TGTGCCAGCAGCTTGTCCCGGGACAGGGAACAAGGATACGAGCAGTACTTC
TRBJ2-1	TRBV5-4	TRBD2	NA	CASSLLGRSGSNEQFF	TGTGCCAGCAGCTTGCTTGGACGGAGCGGGAGCAATGAGCAGTTCTTC
TRBJ2-7	TRBV7-9	NA	NA	CASTLRESSYEQYF	TGTGCCAGCACACTAAGGGAGAGCTCCTACGAGCAGTACTTC
TRBJ1-3	TRBV7-2	TRBD1	NA	CASSLVGQGSGNTIYF	TGTGCCAGCAGCTTAGTAGGACAGGGGTCTGGAAACACCATATATTTT
TRBJ2-1	TRBV6-5	TRBD1	few	CASSSDRGGEQFF	TGTGCCAGCAGTTCGGACAGGGGTGGTGAGCAGTTCTTC
TRBJ1-4	TRBV5-1	TRBD1	NA	CASSSGQRNEKLFF	TGCGCCAGCAGCTCGGGACAGAGAAATGAAAAACTGTTTTTT
TRBJ2-7	TRBV9	NA	NA	CASSVDTASYEQYF	TGTGCCAGCAGCGTAGATACAGCCTCATACGAGCAGTACTTC
TRBJ1-1	TRBV19	TRBD1	NA	CASNSPGQVTEAFF	TGTGCCAGTAATTCCCCGGGACAGGTTACTGAAGCTTTCTTT
TRBJ2-5	TRBV5-8	NA	once	CASSRGQPQETQYF	TGTGCCAGCAGCCGTGGACAGCCACAAGAGACCCAGTACTTC
TRBJ1-4	TRBV7-2	NA	NA	CASSPDLPGGEKLFF	TGTGCCAGCAGCCCGGATCTTCCGGGGGGTGAAAAACTGTTTTTT
TRBJ2-3	TRBV29-1	NA	NA	CSVEAPGMDTQYF	TGCAGCGTTGAAGCCCCAGGGATGGATACGCAGTATTTT
TRBJ2-1	TRBV6-2/TRBV6-3	NA	NA	CASSKRLNEQFF	TGTGCCAGCAGTAAGAGACTCAATGAGCAGTTCTTC
TRBJ1-4	TRBV4-1	NA	NA	CASSQDRVINEKLFF	TGCGCCAGCAGCCAAGATCGGGTGATTAATGAAAAACTGTTTTTT
TRBJ1-1	TRBV24-1	NA	NA	CATSGANTEAFF	TGTGCCACCAGTGGAGCGAACACTGAAGCTTTCTTT
TRBJ1-2	TRBV5-1	NA	NA	CASSPKPTGSGGYTF	TGCGCCAGCAGCCCTAAACCGACAGGAAGTGGTGGCTACACCTTC
TRBJ2-7	TRBV5-1	TRBD2	NA	CASSLGVPFGASGGYEQYF	TGCGCCAGCAGCTTGGGTGTACCGTTCGGGGCTAGCGGAGGATACGAGCAGTACTTC
TRBJ2-7	TRBV19	NA	NA	CASSIGGKAYEQYF	TGTGCCAGTAGTATAGGCGGGAAGGCCTACGAGCAGTACTTC
TRBJ2-5	TRBV29-1	NA	NA	CSVGTGSETQYF	TGCAGCGTTGGAACAGGCTCGGAGACCCAGTACTTC
TRBJ1-1	TRBV3-1/TRBV3-2	NA	NA	CASSLRNTEAFF	TGTGCCAGCAGCCTCAGGAACACTGAAGCTTTCTTT
TRBJ1-5	TRBV6-2/TRBV6-3	NA	NA	CASSYSGAGVSNQPQHF	TGTGCCAGCAGTTACAGCGGGGCAGGGGTTAGCAATCAGCCCCAGCATTTT
TRBJ2-7	TRBV6-6	NA	NA	CAAQDLNEQYF	TGTGCCGCCCAAGACTTGAATGAGCAGTACTTC
TRBJ2-7	TRBV7-8	NA	few	CASSRDFSYEQYF	TGTGCCAGCAGCCGGGACTTTTCCTACGAGCAGTACTTC
TRBJ1-6	TRBV30	NA	NA	CAWSSEGGLPLHF	TGTGCCTGGAGCTCGGAAGGCGGTCTACCCCTCCACTTT
TRBJ2-1	TRBV7-2	TRBD2	NA	CASSQPELAGWDEQFF	TGTGCCAGCAGCCAGCCGGAACTAGCGGGCTGGGATGAGCAGTTCTTC
TRBJ2-3	TRBV2	TRBD1	NA	CASSARTGATDTQYF	TGTGCCAGCAGTGCCCGGACAGGGGCAACAGATACGCAGTATTTT
TRBJ1-1	TRBV7-2	NA	NA	CASSLGGLGNTEAFF	TGTGCCAGCAGCTTGGGGGGGCTTGGGAACACTGAAGCTTTCTTT
TRBJ1-3	TRBV5-1	TRBD1	NA	CASSWTGGGNTIYF	TGCGCCAGCAGCTGGACAGGGGGCGGAAACACCATATATTTT
TRBJ2-7	TRBV5-6	TRBD2	NA	CASSLVSSGYEQYF	TGTGCCAGCAGCTTGGTTTCTAGCGGCTACGAGCAGTACTTC
TRBJ2-5	TRBV5-1	NA	NA	CASSLDNYQETQYF	TGCGCCAGCAGCCTCGACAACTACCAAGAGACCCAGTACTTC
TRBJ2-3	TRBV7-2	NA	NA	CASSWSGSTDTQYF	TGTGCCAGCAGCTGGAGCGGAAGCACAGATACGCAGTATTTT
TRBJ1-3	TRBV6-4	TRBD1	NA	CASRPTQRETGTGNTIYF	TGTGCCAGCAGGCCGACACAACGTGAGACAGGGACTGGAAACACCATATATTTT
TRBJ2-1	TRBV3-1/TRBV3-2	TRBD2	NA	CASSPSGLAFQQSSYNEQFF	TGTGCCAGCAGCCCATCGGGACTAGCGTTTCAACAGAGCTCCTACAATGAGCAGTTCTTC
TRBJ1-6	TRBV5-1	NA	NA	CASSLIQGQLSPLHF	TGCGCCAGCAGCTTAATACAGGGTCAGTTGTCACCCCTCCACTTT
TRBJ1-2	TRBV29-1	NA	NA	CSVERPPSGYTF	TGCAGCGTTGAGCGGCCCCCCAGTGGCTACACCTTC
TRBJ1-5	TRBV15	NA	NA	CATSPNTGDQPQHF	TGTGCCACCAGTCCGAATACAGGCGATCAGCCCCAGCATTTT